This TCR beta chain was profiled in a study of spatial heterogeneity in lung cancer. In the study overall: Follow-up PBMC specimens underwent sequencing when available; their median timing was around 2 years after resection. Every unique TCR and UMI combination, on average, appeared more than ten times in raw reads. Whole-study findings and limits: In blood, ubiquitous expanded tumor TCRs appeared more at resection than follow-up.

Trimming cost V 1 base and J 4 bases, with 11 bases left between them. The CDR3 spans 15 residues. Germline loops: CDR1 LGHNA, CDR2 YNFKEQ. This clonotype was picked up many times. The antigen is not known. The time point denotes: blood at routine non-recurrence follow-up after resection. Whole RNA, which was extracted from tumor, nontumor lung tissue or frozen PBMC, was sequenced without any cell sorting. MiXCR, run by TCRdb on the 5' RACE reads, gives a single entry per CDR3 protein. The sample lists about 120,000 distinct CDR3 sequences; about 12% were seen once. Sequenced here: PBMCs, sampled at follow-up. The V and J genes are TRBV4-2 and TRBJ2-1; D tentatively reads TRBD1 or TRBD2 (7 bases each). The TCR comes from a male donor with early-stage non-small cell lung cancer. Here the CDR3 DNA reads TGTGCCAGCAGCCAAGGCCAGGGGGGGTACAATGAGCAGTTCTTC. It translates to CASSQGQGGYNEQFF.